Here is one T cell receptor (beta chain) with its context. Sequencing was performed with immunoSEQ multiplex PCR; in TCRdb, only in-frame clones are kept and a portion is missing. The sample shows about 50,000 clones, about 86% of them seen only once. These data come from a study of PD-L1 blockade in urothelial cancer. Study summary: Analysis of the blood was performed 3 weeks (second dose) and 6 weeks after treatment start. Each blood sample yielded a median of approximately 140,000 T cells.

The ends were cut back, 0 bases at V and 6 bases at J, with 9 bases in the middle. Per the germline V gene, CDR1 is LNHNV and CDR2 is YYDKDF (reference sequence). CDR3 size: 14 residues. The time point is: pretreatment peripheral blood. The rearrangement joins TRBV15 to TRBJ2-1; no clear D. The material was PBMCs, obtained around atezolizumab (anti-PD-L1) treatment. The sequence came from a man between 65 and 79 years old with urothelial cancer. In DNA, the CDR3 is TGTGCCACCAGCAGAGAGAGAACAGTCAATGAGCAGTTCTTC. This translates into CATSRERTVNEQFF.